Here is one TCR beta chain with its context. Membership in each cohort depended on participant-reported clinical history. Cohort 3 donors counted as recovered after two negative PCRs, clearance, or resolved symptoms. This CDR3 has 15 amino acids. Germline V gene data show CDR1 as SGDLS and CDR2 as YYNGEE. With V trimmed by 0 bases and J by 6 bases, 8 bases remained unmatched. The sample originates from a study of blood T cell repertoires in COVID-19. The wider study: PBMCs, B-cell-depleted T cells, or T cells provided the cDNA or gDNA that made up the material.

As processed by the authors: Reference gene primer amplification in the assay estimated nucleated cell counts. Clones were sequenced by immunoSEQ multiplex PCR, and TCRdb holds only the in-frame ones, with some missing. V and J calls and clone size come straight from that table; D and trimming were deduced from the DNA. The sample consists of approximately 250,000 clones, 70% to 85% of them appearing once. This TCR came from a man aged 40-49 years who had recovered from COVID-19. The chain is built from TRBV9 and TRBJ1-2; 7 positions match TRBD1. Sequenced material: PBMCs or T cells enriched from blood (not recorded which). As DNA, the CDR3 is TGTGCCAGCAGCGTAGCCCGAGACAGGGCCAATGGCTACACCTTC. Amino acids: CASSVARDRANGYTF.